The clone carrying this T cell receptor beta chain was picked up many times. Using immunoSEQ multiplex PCR, the repertoire was profiled, and TCRdb retains in-frame clones only, with some absent. Of 300,000 or so clones detected, around 83% appear once; the ten largest clones hold roughly 1.2%. The data are from a study of blood T cell repertoires in COVID-19. Germline trimming cut 4 bases from V and 6 bases from J; bases unmatched to any gene: 5. This CDR3 contains 15 residues. Germline CDR1 KGHSH, CDR2 LQKENI. The chain is built from TRBV18 and TRBJ2-7, with TRBD2 identical over 14 bases. The clonotype was recovered from a woman aged 45-65 years with acute or convalescent COVID-19. Specimen: peripheral blood. The CDR3 nucleotides read TGTGCCAGCTCACAGGGACTAGCGGGAGTTGCCGAGCAGTACTTC. As protein: CASSQGLAGVAEQYF.